The present T cell receptor (beta chain) was sequenced within a study of blood T cells in healthy people across ages. Then a second PCR, running roughly 6 to 12 cycles, was carried out with a sample-barcoded 5' primer and a J-beta primer mix. TCRdb re-called the 5' RACE reads with MiXCR, one entry per CDR3 protein. The table lists roughly 500,000 distinct CDR3 sequences, around 24% of them singletons. The same sample was also used in a study of T cells of mothers and their children.

The TCR sequence derives from a boy aged 5-17 years in good health. Sequencing used blood.

The CDR3: CASSPSGQNTGELFF. For the CDR3, the DNA is TGTGCCAGCAGTCCGTCGGGACAGAACACCGGGGAGCTGTTTTTT. The V call is TRBV6-2 or TRBV6-3, the J call TRBJ2-2; D possibly corresponds to TRBD1 (6 bases). Trimming removed 5 bases at V and 1 base at J, with 11 bases between. CDR3 length: 15 amino acids. Germline V CDR1 and CDR2: MNHEY, SVGEGT.